This TCR beta chain was found in a study of blood T cell repertoires in COVID-19. Study summary: Sample material is recorded as cDNA or gDNA derived from T cells, B-cell-depleted T cells, or PBMCs.

In the original workflow: Counts of nucleated cells, estimated from reference gene primer amplification, were obtained. TCRdb's copy holds only in-frame clones and misses some; the assay was immunoSEQ multiplex PCR. V, J and clone size derive from that table, while D and trimming were established from the DNA sequence. Of approximately 240,000 clones in the sample, about 90% are singletons; the top ten hold around 2.8%. This CDR3 comprises 11 residues. V shed 2 bases and J shed 11 bases, with 10 bases lying between them. Germline V gives CDR1 SGDLS, CDR2 YYNGEE. The chain combines TRBV9 with TRBJ1-1; D unresolved. This receptor was taken from a woman younger than 45 who had recovered from COVID-19. Source material: peripheral blood. The CDR3 protein is CASSVRVEAFF. The CDR3 DNA sequence: TGTGCCAGCAGCGTGAGGGTAGAGGCTTTCTTT.